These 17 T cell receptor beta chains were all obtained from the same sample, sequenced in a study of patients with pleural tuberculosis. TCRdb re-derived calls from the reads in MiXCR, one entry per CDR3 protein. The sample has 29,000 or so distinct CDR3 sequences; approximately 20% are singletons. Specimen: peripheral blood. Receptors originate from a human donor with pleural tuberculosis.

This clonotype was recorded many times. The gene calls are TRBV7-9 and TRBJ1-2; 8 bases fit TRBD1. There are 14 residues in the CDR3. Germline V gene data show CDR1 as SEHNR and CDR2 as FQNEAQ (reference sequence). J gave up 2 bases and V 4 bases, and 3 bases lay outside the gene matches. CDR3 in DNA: TGTGCCAGCAGCTCCGGGACAGGAAACTATGGCTACACCTTC. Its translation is CASSSGTGNYGYTF.

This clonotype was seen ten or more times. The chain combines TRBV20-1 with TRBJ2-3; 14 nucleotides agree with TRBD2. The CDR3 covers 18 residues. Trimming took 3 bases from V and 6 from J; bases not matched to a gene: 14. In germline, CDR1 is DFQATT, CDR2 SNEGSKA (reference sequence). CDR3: CSASALLGLAGGADTQYF. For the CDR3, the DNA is TGCAGTGCTAGCGCCCTCCTAGGACTAGCGGGGGGTGCGGATACGCAGTATTTT.

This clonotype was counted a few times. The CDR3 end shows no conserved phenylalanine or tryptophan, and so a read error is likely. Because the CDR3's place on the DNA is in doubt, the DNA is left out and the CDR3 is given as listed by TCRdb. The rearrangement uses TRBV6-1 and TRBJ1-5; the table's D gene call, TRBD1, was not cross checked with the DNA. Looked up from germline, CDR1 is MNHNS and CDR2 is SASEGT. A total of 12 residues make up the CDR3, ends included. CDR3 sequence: CASVRGNQPQHL.

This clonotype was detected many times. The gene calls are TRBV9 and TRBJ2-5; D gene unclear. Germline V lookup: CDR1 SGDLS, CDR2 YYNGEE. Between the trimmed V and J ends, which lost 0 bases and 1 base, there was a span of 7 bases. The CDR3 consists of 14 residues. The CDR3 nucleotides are TGTGCCAGCAGCGTAGGAAACCCCCAAGAGACCCAGTACTTC. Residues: CASSVGNPQETQYF. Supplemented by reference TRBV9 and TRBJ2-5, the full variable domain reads DSGVTQTPKHLITATGQRVTLRCSPRSGDLSVYWYQQSLDQGLQFLIQYYNGEERAKGNILERFSAQQFPDLHSELNLSSLELGDSALYFCASSVGNPQETQYFGPGTRLLVL.

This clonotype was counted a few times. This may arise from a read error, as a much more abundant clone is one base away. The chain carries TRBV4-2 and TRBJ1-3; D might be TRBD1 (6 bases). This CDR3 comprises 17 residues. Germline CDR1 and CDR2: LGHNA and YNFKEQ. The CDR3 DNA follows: TGTGCCGGCAGCCAAAGATCTACAGGGACTGGAGGAAACACCATATATTTT. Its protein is CAGSQRSTGTGGNTIYF.

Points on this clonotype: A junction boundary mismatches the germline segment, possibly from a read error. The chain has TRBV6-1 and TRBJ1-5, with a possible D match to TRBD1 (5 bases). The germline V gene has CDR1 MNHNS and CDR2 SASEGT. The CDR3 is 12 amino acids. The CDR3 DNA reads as TGTACCAGCAGAACTACGGGGGAGCCCCAGCATTTC. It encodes CTSRTTGEPQHF.

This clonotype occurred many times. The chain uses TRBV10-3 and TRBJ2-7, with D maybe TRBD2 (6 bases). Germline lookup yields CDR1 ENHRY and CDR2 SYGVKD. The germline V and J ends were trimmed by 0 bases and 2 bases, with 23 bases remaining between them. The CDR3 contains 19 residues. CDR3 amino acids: CAISESQRAQAPFPYEQYF. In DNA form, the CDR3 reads TGTGCCATCAGTGAGTCTCAGCGGGCACAGGCCCCCTTTCCCTACGAGCAGTACTTC.

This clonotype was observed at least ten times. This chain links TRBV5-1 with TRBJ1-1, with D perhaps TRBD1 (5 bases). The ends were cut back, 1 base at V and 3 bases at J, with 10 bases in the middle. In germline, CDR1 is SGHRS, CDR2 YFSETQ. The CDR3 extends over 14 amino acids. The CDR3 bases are TGCGCCAGCAGCTTGCAGGGCCCGTACACTGAAGCTTTCTTT. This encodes CASSLQGPYTEAFF.

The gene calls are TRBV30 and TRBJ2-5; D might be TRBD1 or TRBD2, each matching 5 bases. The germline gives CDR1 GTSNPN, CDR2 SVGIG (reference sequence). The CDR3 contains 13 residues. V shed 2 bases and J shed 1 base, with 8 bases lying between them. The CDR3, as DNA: TGTGCCTGGAGTACCGGGACCCAAGAGACCCAGTACTTC. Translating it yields CAWSTGTQETQYF.

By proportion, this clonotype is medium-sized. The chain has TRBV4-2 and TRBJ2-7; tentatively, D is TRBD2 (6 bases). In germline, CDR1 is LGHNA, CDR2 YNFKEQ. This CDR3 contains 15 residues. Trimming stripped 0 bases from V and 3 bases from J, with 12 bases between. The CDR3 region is CASSQEEGGNYEQYF. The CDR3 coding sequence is TGTGCCAGCAGCCAAGAGGAGGGTGGTAACTACGAGCAGTACTTC.

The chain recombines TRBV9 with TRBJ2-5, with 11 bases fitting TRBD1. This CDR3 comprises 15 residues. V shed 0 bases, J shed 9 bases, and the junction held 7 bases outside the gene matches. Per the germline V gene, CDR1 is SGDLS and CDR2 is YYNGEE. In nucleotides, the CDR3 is TGTGCCAGCAGCGTAGGGGGACAGGGGGTCGAGGCCCAGTACTTC. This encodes CASSVGGQGVEAQYF.

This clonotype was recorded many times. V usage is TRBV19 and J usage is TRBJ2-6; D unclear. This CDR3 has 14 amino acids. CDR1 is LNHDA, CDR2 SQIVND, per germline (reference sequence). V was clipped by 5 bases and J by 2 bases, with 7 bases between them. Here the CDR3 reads CASSGMTGANVLTF. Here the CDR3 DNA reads TGTGCCAGTAGTGGAATGACTGGGGCCAACGTCCTGACTTTC.

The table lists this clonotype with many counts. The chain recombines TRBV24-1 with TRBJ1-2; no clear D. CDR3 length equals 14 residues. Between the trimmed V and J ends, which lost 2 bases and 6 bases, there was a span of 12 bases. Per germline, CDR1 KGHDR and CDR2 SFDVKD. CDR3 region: CATSDSPGGNGYTF. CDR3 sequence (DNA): TGTGCCACCAGTGATTCTCCGGGAGGAAATGGCTACACCTTC.

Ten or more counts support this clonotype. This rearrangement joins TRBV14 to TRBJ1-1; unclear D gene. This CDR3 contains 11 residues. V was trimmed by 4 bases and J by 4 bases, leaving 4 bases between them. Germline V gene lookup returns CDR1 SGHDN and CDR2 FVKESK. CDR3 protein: CASSRGTEAFF. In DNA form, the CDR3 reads TGTGCCAGCAGCCGGGGCACTGAAGCTTTCTTT.

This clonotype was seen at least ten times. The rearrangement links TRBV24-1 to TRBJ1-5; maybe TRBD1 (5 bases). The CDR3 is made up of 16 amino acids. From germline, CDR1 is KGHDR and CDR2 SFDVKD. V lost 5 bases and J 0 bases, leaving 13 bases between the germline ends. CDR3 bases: TGTGCCACCAGTGGTTTCGACAGTGCTAGCAATCAGCCCCAGCATTTT. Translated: CATSGFDSASNQPQHF.

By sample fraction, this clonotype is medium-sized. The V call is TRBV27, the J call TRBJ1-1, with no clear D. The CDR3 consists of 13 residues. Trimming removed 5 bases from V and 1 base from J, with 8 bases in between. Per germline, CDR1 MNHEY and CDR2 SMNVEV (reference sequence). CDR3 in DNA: TGTGCCAGCAGTCTTTCGAAGAACACTGAAGCTTTCTTT. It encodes CASSLSKNTEAFF.

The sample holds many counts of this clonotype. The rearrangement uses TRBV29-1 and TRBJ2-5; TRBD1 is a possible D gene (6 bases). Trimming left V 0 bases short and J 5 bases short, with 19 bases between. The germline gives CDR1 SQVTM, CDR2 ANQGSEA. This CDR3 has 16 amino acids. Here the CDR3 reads CSVEDDGLTGYETQYF. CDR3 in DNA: TGCAGCGTTGAAGATGACGGACTCACAGGGTATGAGACCCAGTACTTC.